What follows are 12 T cell receptor beta chains derived from one specimen sequenced in a study of early T cells in non-severe SARS-CoV-2 infection (dated by TCRdb to the early 2020s). Libraries were built with 5' RACE. Instrument used: NextSeq 500. TCRdb reprocessed the public reads (quality trimming at Q25 with fastp, clone calling with MiXCR) and kept in-frame beta chains. Each CDR3 protein appears once, grouped with its most common genes and DNA. This sample comprises 120,000 or so distinct CDR3 sequences, roughly 12% of them detected only once. The ten largest clones take up approximately 3.8% of the sample. Sequences were derived from whole blood, sampled at baseline. These receptors all stem from an adult who was a healthcare worker with PCR-confirmed SARS-CoV-2 infection or an uninfected control (not recorded which).

This clonotype occurred a few times. The chain combines TRBV2 with TRBJ2-3, with D perhaps matching TRBD1 (5 bases). Looked up from germline, CDR1 is SNHLY and CDR2 is FYNNEI. The CDR3 contains 16 residues. The V end lost 0 bases, the J end lost 2 bases, and 12 bases lay between the germline ends. CDR3 DNA: TGTGCCAGCAGTGAAGCGCTCACAGGTTCCACAGATACGCAGTATTTT. This translates into CASSEALTGSTDTQYF. The complete variable domain, with remaining parts taken from reference TRBV2 and TRBJ2-3, reads EPEVTQTPSHQVTQMGQEVILRCVPISNHLYFYWYRQILGQKVEFLVSFYNNEISEKSEIFDDQFSVERPDGSNFTLKIRSTKLEDSAMYFCASSEALTGSTDTQYFGPGTRLTVL.

This clonotype was counted at least ten times. V usage is TRBV9 and J usage is TRBJ1-2, with D maybe TRBD1 (6 bases). The CDR3 is 13 residues long. V lost 7 bases and J 0 bases, leaving 10 bases between the germline ends. The germline gives CDR1 SGDLS, CDR2 YYNGEE. In DNA form, the CDR3 reads TGTGCCAGCGGTAGACAGGCTAACTATGGCTACACCTTC. The encoded protein is CASGRQANYGYTF.

This chain uses TRBV30 with TRBJ2-7, with D uncertain. CDR1 is GTSNPN, CDR2 SVGIG, per germline (reference sequence). CDR3 length: 15 amino acids. The V end lost 0 bases, the J end lost 0 bases, and 12 bases lay between the germline ends. CDR3 coding DNA: TGTGCCTGGAGTGTCCGAGCGAATGGCTCCTACGAGCAGTACTTC. Translating gives CAWSVRANGSYEQYF.

This chain uses TRBV4-1 with TRBJ1-3; D ambiguous. CDR1 is MGHRA, CDR2 YSYEKL, per germline. V dropped 0 bases and J dropped 2 bases, with 11 bases sitting between them. This CDR3 has 16 amino acids. For the CDR3, the DNA is TGCGCCAGCAGCCAAGATAGGCGGGGAACTGGAAACACCATATATTTT. Translating it yields CASSQDRRGTGNTIYF.

This clonotype has more than one count but fewer than ten. The chain uses TRBV4-1 and TRBJ2-1, with TRBD2 matching 10 bases. The germline V gene encodes CDR1 MGHRA and CDR2 YSYEKL. The CDR3 has 17 residues. Losses at the gene ends were 0 bases for V and 2 bases for J; bases not matched to a gene: 4. This CDR3 is CASSQDPTSGAYNEQFF. The CDR3 DNA reads as TGCGCCAGCAGCCAAGATCCCACTAGCGGGGCCTACAATGAGCAGTTCTTC.

The chain joins TRBV14 to TRBJ2-7; D uncertain. Trimming cost V 0 bases and J 6 bases, with 15 bases left between them. This CDR3 contains 15 residues. Germline values: CDR1 SGHDN, CDR2 FVKESK. The CDR3 reads CASSQEGLSRREQYF. The CDR3 bases are TGTGCCAGCAGCCAAGAGGGCCTCTCACGGCGCGAGCAGTACTTC. Together with reference TRBV14 and TRBJ2-7, the CDR3 gives the full variable domain: EAGVTQFPSHSVIEKGQTVTLRCDPISGHDNLYWYRRVMGKEIKFLLHFVKESKQDESGMPNNRFLAERTGGTYSTLKVQPAELEDSGVYFCASSQEGLSRREQYFGPGTRLTVT.

The V and J genes are TRBV7-2 and TRBJ1-2; the D is unclear. With 2 bases removed from V and 8 bases from J, the gap between germline ends came to 9 bases. Germline V lookup: CDR1 SGHTA, CDR2 FQGNSA. The CDR3 runs to 12 residues. The CDR3 coding sequence is TGTGCCAGCAGCTTAAATCAAGGAGGCTACACCTTC. Translated: CASSLNQGGYTF.

The sample holds a few counts of this clonotype. The chain recombines TRBV15 with TRBJ2-5; 13 nucleotides agree with TRBD2. Germline CDR1 and CDR2: LNHNV and YYDKDF (reference sequence). V gave up 2 bases and J gave up 2 bases; unmatched junction bases: 5. The CDR3 extends over 17 amino acids. The CDR3 coding sequence is TGTGCCACCAGCAGATCCGGGACTAGCGGGGAGCAAGAGACCCAGTACTTC. It encodes CATSRSGTSGEQETQYF. Based on the CDR3 plus reference TRBV15 and TRBJ2-5, the full variable domain is DAMVIQNPRYQVTQFGKPVTLSCSQTLNHNVMYWYQQKSSQAPKLLFHYYDKDFNNEADTPDNFQSRRPNTSFCFLDIRSPGLGDTAMYLCATSRSGTSGEQETQYFGPGTRLLVL.

This clonotype came up a few times. The V gene is TRBV18, the J gene TRBJ1-2; the match to TRBD1 covers 10 bases. The J segment lost 8 bases and the V segment lost 2 bases, leaving 8 bases of the junction unmatched. This CDR3 comprises 15 residues. The germline V gene encodes CDR1 KGHSH and CDR2 LQKENI. This CDR3 is CASSPGGQGNGGYTF. CDR3 nucleotides: TGTGCCAGCTCACCAGGGGGACAGGGGAATGGAGGCTACACCTTC.

The chain uses TRBV20-1 and TRBJ2-7; the match to TRBD2 covers 7 bases. The V gene's germline CDR1 is DFQATT and CDR2 SNEGSKA (reference sequence). CDR3 length equals 14 residues. J gave up 4 bases and V 3 bases, and 9 bases lay outside the gene matches. The CDR3 nucleotides read TGCAGTGCTAGCAATACTGACGGGGGGTACGAGCAGTACTTC. It codes for CSASNTDGGYEQYF.

This clonotype was counted a few times. V usage is TRBV19 and J usage is TRBJ2-2; TRBD1 aligns across 8 bases. V shed 6 bases, J shed 4 bases, and the junction held 4 bases outside the gene matches. The germline V gene has CDR1 LNHDA and CDR2 SQIVND (reference sequence). This CDR3 is built from 14 residues. In DNA, the CDR3 is TGTGCCAGTAGCGACAGGGGATTCACCGGGGAGCTGTTTTTT. It encodes CASSDRGFTGELFF.

The V gene is TRBV14, the J gene TRBJ2-7; 14 positions agree with TRBD2. CDR3 length equals 17 residues. V lost 4 bases and J lost 0; bases outside the gene matches: 5. Per germline, CDR1 SGHDN and CDR2 FVKESK. The CDR3 region has the DNA TGTGCCAGCAGCCTGGGACTAGCGGGAGCAATCTCCTACGAGCAGTACTTC. Amino acid sequence: CASSLGLAGAISYEQYF.